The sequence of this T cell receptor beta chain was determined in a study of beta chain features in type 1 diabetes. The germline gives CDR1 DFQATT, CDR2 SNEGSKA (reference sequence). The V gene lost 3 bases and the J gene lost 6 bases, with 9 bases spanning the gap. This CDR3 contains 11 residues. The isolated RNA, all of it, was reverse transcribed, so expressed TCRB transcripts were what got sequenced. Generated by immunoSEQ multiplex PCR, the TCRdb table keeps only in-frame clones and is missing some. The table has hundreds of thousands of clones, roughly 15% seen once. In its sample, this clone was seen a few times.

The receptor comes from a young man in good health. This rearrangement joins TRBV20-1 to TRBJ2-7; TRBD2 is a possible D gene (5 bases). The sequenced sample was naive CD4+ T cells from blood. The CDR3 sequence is CSASGNSEQYF. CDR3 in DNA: TGCAGTGCTAGCGGGAACTCCGAGCAGTACTTC.